This TCR beta chain is from a study of shared clonotypes between healthy human individuals. The length of the CDR3 is 17 residues. Germline lookup yields CDR1 SGHTA and CDR2 FQGNSA. The trim removed 1 base at V and 2 bases at J, leaving 6 bases unmatched. Study findings and constraints: A handful of donors shared about 4.5% of their naive CD4 clonotypes. In general, naive subsets displayed greater estimated richness than memory subsets did. All-four-donor shared clonotypes had higher generation probabilities than non-shared clonotypes did.

Authors' data handling: Filtering differed since immunoSEQ provided only junctions, with no quality scores. Measured with immunoSEQ multiplex PCR; TCRdb has only the in-frame clones, and not every one. V and J calls and clone size are those listed in that table; D and trimming were worked out from the DNA. Among 2 million to 3 million clones listed, approximately 94% were seen once. This clone came up once. Antigen specificity is unknown. The TCR sequence derives from a young man in good health. V usage is TRBV7-2 and J usage is TRBJ1-1; 11 positions match TRBD1. The sample comprised naive CD4+ T cells sorted from blood. This sample's subset: CD45RA+ positively selected. The CDR3 loop reads CASSLVGTGGINTEAFF. The CDR3 DNA follows: TGTGCCAGCAGCTTAGTGGGGACAGGGGGAATAAACACTGAAGCTTTCTTT.